The source of this T cell receptor (beta chain) is a study of blood T cell repertoires in COVID-19 (TCRdb year 2020). Regarding the research as a whole: Collaborator samples came from the United States, Italy and Spain and covered acute and convalescent phases of COVID-19. The material from the prospective study consisted of cDNA or gDNA derived from T cells, B-cell-depleted T cells, or PBMCs. The dataset comprised deeply sampled blood TCRbeta repertoires from subjects exposed to, actively infected with, or recovered from COVID-19. The repertoires were released in a freely available public database intended as a resource for research on the immune response to SARS-CoV-2. The samples were drawn from two sources: the first 160 participants of the ongoing ImmuneRACE study, and fewer than 1,500 subjects contributed by 6 global collaborators. The sample metadata nearly always contained a de-identified subject ID, COVID-19 status, age in years and sex. Where HLA class I and class II types were available, the types were taken from metadata supplied by the sample provider, not from assay-based typing.

The research as a whole found: The quantity of clinical and demographic metadata differed by source and by participant and was supplied without curation.

Notes on this clone: Its target antigen remains unknown. Base qualities are not provided; no much larger clone lies one nucleotide away.

Each collaborating institution followed its own protocols to collect whole blood in K2EDTA tubes. For TCRbeta analysis, collaborators shipped samples in one of three forms: frozen whole blood, isolated PBMCs, or DNA extracted from either of those sample types. The CDR3 has 15 amino acids, counting the end cysteine and phenylalanine. The DNA shown is the 45-base CDR3, in frame from base 1. CDR1 and CDR2 (GTSNPN, SVGIG) derive from the germline V gene (reference sequence). V sheds 2 bases and J sheds 5 bases, leaving 18 bases between their ends. TCRbeta CDR3 regions were amplified from genomic DNA by means of the immunoSEQ Assay, a bias-controlled multiplex PCR. In the authors' own workflow: Within the assay, amplification of reference gene primers was used to estimate how many nucleated cells each sample contained. To quantify the absolute abundance of each unique TCRbeta CDR3 rearrangement, sequence reads were collapsed and filtered. For each sample, productive Simpson clonality was calculated by taking the square root of Simpson's diversity index across productive rearrangements. Held by TCRdb, this immuneACCESS table contains in-frame sequences only and omits some clones. Under half of the omission traces to an unresolved V gene where checked; the cause of the rest is unknown. From that table come the V and J calls and clone size; the DNA was used to work out D and trimming. The sample has approximately 230,000 clones on record, about 80% of them singletons. About 5.3% of the sample comes from the top ten.

The source material was peripheral blood. The sequence was obtained from an elderly woman with active or convalescent COVID-19. The chain couples TRBV30 to TRBJ1-1; the D gene cannot be resolved reliably. The DNA sequence is given as TGTGCCTGGAGTACGGCTGCCGTTAGCGGGACTGAAGCTTTCTTT. The resulting protein is CAWSTAAVSGTEAFF.